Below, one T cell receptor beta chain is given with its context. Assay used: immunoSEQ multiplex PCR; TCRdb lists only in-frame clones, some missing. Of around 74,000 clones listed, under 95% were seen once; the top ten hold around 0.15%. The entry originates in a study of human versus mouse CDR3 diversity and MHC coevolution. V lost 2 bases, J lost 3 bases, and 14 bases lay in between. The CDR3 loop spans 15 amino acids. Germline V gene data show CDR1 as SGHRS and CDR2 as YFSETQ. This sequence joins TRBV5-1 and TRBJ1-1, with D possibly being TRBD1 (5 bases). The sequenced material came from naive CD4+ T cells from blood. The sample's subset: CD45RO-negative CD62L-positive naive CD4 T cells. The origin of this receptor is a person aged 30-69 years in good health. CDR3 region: CASSFLVGRDTEAFF. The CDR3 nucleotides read TGCGCCAGCAGCTTCCTAGTGGGGCGCGACACTGAAGCTTTCTTT.